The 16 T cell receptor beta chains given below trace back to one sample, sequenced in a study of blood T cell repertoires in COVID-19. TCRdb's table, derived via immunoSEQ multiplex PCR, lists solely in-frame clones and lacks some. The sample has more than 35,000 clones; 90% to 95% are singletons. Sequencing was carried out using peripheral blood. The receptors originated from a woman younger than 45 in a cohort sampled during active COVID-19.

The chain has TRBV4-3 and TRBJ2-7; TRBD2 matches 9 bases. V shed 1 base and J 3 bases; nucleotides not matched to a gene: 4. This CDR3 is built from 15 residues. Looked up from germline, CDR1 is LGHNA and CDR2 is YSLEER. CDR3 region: CASSQAGGRGYEQYF. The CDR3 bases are TGCGCCAGCAGCCAAGCGGGCGGGAGGGGCTACGAGCAGTACTTC.

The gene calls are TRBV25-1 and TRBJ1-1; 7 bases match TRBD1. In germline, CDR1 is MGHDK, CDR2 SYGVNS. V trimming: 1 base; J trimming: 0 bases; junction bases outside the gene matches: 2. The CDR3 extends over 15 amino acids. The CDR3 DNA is TGTGCCAGCAGTGAATCCGACAGGGTGAACACTGAAGCTTTCTTT. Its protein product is CASSESDRVNTEAFF.

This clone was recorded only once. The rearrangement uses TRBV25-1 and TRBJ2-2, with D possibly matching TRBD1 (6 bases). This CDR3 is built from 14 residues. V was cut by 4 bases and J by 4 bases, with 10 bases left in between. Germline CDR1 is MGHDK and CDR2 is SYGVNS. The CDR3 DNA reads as TGTGCCAGCAGTGGAACAGGGAGCACCGGGGAGCTGTTTTTT. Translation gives CASSGTGSTGELFF. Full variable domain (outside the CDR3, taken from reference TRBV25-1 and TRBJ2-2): EADIYQTPRYLVIGTGKKITLECSQTMGHDKMYWYQQDPGMELHLIHYSYGVNSTEKGDLSSESTVSRIRTEHFPLTLESARPSHTSQYLCASSGTGSTGELFFGEGSRLTVL.

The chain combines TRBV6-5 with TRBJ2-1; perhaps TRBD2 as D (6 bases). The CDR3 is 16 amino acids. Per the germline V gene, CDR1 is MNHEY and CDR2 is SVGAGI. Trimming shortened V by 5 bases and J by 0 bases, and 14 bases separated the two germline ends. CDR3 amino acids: CASSNLAASSYNEQFF. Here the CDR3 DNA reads TGTGCCAGCAGTAACTTAGCGGCTAGCTCCTACAATGAGCAGTTCTTC.

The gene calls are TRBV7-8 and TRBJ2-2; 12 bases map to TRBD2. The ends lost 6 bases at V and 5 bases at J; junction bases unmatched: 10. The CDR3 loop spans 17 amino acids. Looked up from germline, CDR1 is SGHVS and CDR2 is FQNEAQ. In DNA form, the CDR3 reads TGTGCCAGCAGTTTACGACTAGCGGGAGAGGGGACCGGGGAGCTGTTTTTT. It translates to CASSLRLAGEGTGELFF.

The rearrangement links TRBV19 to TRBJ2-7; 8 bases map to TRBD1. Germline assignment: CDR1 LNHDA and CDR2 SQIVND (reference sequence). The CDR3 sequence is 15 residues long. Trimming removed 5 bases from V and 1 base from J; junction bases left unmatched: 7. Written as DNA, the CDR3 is TGTGCCAGTAGTCCCACAGGGGGAAGATCCTACGAGCAGTACTTC. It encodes CASSPTGGRSYEQYF.

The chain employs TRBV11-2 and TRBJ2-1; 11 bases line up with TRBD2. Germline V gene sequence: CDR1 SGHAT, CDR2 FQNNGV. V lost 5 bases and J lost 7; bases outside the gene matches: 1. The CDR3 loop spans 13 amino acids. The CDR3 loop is CASSRLAGNEQFF. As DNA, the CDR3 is TGTGCCAGCAGCAGACTAGCGGGAAATGAGCAGTTCTTC. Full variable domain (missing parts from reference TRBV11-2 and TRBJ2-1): EAGVAQSPRYKIIEKRQSVAFWCNPISGHATLYWYQQILGQGPKLLIQFQNNGVVDDSQLPKDRFSAERLKGVDSTLKIQPAKLEDSAVYLCASSRLAGNEQFFGPGTRLTVL.

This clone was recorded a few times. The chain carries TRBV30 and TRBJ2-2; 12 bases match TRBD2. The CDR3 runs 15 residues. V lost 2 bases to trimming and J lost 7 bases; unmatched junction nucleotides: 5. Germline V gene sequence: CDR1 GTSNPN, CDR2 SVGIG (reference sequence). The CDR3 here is CAWSFWTSGNGELFF. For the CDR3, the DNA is TGTGCCTGGAGTTTTTGGACTAGCGGGAACGGGGAGCTGTTTTTT.

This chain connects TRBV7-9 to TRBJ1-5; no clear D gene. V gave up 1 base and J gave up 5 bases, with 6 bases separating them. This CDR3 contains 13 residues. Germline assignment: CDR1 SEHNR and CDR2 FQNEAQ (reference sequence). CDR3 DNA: TGTGCCAGCAGCTTAGAGCAGGATCAGCCCCAGCATTTT. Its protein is CASSLEQDQPQHF.

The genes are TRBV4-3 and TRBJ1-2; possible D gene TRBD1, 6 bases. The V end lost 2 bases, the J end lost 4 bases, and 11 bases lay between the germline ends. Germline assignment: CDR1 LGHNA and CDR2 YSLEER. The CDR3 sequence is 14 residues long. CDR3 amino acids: CASSQTVQGYGYTF. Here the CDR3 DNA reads TGCGCCAGCAGCCAAACCGTACAGGGCTATGGCTACACCTTC.

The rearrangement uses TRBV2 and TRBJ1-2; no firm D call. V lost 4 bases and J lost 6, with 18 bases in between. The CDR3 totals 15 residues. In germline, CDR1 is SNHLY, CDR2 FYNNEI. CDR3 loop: CASSGRFGRRNGYTF. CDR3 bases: TGTGCCAGCAGTGGCCGCTTCGGGAGGAGAAATGGCTACACCTTC.

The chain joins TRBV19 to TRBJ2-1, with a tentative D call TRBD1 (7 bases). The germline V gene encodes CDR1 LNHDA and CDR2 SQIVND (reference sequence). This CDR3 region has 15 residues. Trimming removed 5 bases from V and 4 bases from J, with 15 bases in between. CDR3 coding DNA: TGTGCCAGTAGTCAGGCAGGGGGGAGGTACAATGAGCAGTTCTTC. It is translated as CASSQAGGRYNEQFF.

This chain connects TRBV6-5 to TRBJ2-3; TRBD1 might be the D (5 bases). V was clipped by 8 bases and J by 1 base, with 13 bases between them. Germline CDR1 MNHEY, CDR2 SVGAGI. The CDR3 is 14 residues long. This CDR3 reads CASSRTSGTDTQYF. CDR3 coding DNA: TGTGCCAGCTCCAGGACATCTGGCACAGATACGCAGTATTTT.

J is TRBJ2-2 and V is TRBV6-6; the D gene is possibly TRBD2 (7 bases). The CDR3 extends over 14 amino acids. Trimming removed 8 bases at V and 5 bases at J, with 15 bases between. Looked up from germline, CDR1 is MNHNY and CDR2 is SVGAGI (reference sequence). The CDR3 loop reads CASRGGEVTGELFF. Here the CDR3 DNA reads TGTGCCAGCCGAGGGGGGGAAGTGACCGGGGAGCTGTTTTTT.

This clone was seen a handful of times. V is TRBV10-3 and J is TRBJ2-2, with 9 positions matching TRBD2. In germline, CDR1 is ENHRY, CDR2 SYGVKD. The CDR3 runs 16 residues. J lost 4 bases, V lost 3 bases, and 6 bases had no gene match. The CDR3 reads CAISDVTSGGTGELFF. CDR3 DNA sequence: TGTGCCATCAGTGACGTGACTAGCGGAGGCACCGGGGAGCTGTTTTTT.

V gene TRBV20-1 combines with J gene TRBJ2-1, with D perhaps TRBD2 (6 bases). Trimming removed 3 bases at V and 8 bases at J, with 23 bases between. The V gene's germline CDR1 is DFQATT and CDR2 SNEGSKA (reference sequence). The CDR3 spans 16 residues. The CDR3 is CSASIAGGIGSDEQFF. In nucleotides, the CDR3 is TGCAGTGCTAGTATTGCTGGCGGGATTGGGAGCGATGAGCAGTTCTTC.